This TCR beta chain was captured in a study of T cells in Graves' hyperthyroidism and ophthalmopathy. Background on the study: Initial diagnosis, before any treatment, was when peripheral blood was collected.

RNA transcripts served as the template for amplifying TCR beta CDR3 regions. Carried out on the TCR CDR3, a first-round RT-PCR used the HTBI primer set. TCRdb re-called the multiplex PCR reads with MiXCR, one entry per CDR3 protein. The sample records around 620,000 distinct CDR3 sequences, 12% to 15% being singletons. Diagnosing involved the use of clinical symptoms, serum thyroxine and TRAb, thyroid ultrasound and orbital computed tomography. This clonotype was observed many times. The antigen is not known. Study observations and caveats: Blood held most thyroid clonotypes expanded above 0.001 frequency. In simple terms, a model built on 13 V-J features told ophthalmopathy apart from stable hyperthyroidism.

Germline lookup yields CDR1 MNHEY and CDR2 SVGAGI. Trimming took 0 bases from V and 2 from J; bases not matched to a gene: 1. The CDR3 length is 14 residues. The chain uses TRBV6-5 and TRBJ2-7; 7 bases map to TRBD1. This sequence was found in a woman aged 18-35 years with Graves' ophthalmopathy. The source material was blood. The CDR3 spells CASSYSGTAYEQYF. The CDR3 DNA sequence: TGTGCCAGCAGTTACTCCGGGACAGCCTACGAGCAGTACTTC.